This T cell receptor beta chain was documented in a study of blood T cell repertoires in COVID-19. On the study more broadly: Sources were T cells, B-cell-depleted T cells, or PBMCs; the material itself was cDNA or gDNA.

Authors' data handling: Quantification of nucleated cells was approximated via reference gene primer amplification. Using immunoSEQ multiplex PCR, the repertoire was profiled, and TCRdb retains in-frame clones only, with some absent. The V and J calls and clone size are taken from that table; D and trimming were inferred from the DNA. In the table there are roughly 170,000 clones, around 83% of which are singletons. V shed 6 bases and J shed 4 bases, with 13 bases lying between them. In germline, CDR1 is MNHEY, CDR2 SMNVEV (reference sequence). The CDR3 runs to 13 residues. Each participant's cohort was designated according to participant-reported clinical history.

The clonotype comes from a woman aged 50 to 60 in a cohort exposed to, infected with or recovered from COVID-19 (not recorded which). Sequenced: PBMCs or T cells enriched from blood (not recorded which). The V and J genes are TRBV27 and TRBJ2-7, with D tentatively TRBD1 (5 bases). CDR3 sequence reads: CASRKSGIYEQYF. DNA for the CDR3: TGTGCCAGCAGGAAATCAGGGATTTACGAGCAGTACTTC.